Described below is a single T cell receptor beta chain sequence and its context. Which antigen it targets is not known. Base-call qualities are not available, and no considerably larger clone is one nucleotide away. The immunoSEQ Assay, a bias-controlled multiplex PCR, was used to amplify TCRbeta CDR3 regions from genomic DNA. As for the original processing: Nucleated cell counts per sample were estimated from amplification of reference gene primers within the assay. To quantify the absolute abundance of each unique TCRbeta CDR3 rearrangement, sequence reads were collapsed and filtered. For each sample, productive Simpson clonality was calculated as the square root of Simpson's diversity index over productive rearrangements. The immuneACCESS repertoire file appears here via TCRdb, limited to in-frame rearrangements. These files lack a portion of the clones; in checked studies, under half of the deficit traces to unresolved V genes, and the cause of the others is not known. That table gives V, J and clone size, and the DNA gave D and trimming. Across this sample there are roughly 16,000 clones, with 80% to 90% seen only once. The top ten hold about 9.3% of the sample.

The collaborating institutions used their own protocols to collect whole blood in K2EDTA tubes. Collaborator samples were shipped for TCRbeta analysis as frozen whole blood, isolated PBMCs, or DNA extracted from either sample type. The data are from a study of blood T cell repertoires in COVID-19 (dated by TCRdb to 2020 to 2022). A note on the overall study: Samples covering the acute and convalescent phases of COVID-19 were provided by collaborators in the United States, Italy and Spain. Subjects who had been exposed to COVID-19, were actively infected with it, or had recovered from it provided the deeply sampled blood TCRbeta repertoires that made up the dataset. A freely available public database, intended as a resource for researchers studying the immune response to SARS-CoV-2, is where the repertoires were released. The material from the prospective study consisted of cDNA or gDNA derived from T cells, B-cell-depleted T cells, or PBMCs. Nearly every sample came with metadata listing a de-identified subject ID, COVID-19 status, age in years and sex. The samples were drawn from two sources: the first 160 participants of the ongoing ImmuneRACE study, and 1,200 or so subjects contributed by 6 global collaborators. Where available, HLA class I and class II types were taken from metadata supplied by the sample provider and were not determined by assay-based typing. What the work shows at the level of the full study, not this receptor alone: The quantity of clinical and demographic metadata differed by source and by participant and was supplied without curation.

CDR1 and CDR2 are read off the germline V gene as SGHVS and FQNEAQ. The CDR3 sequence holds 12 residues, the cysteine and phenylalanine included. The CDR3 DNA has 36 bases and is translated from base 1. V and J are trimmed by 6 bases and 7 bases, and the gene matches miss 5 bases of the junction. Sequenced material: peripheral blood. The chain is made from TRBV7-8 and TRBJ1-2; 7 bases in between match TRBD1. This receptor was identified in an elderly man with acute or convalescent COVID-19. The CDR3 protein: CASRRQGVGYTF. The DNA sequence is TGTGCCAGCAGACGACAGGGTGTTGGCTACACCTTC.